Below are 16 T cell receptor beta chains sequenced from a single sample in a study of CD4 T cells in relation to SARS-CoV-2 and coronaviruses. Some clones are missing from TCRdb's copy, which holds only in-frame ones; the method was immunoSEQ multiplex PCR. The repertoire holds 30,000 or so clones, with 72% as singletons. The antigens of these receptors remain unknown. The unexposed donors gave CD4+ T cells in about 2011-2018, prior to COVID-19. Isolation of CD4+ T cells took place after approximately eleven days in culture. The specimen sequenced was CD4+ T cells from PBMCs, cultured in vitro. These receptors came from a human donor in good health.

The chain combines TRBV6-5 with TRBJ1-3; D gene unclear. CDR3 length equals 15 residues. V was pared by 5 bases and J by 4 bases, with 15 bases between. Germline V gene sequence: CDR1 MNHEY, CDR2 SVGAGI. CDR3 loop: CASSPRTTRGNTIYF. CDR3 nucleotide sequence: TGTGCCAGCAGTCCCAGGACTACCAGAGGAAACACCATATATTTT.

The chain carries TRBV29-1 and TRBJ1-6; D is possibly TRBD1 (5 bases). CDR1 is SQVTM and CDR2 is ANQGSEA in the germline V gene. The CDR3 has 13 amino acids. Trimming stripped 6 bases from V and 10 bases from J, with 16 bases between. CDR3 protein: CSVGLGGDSPLHF. As DNA, the CDR3 is TGCAGCGTGGGCCTAGGAGGGGACTCACCCCTCCACTTT.

V usage is TRBV5-1 and J usage is TRBJ2-3; D is uncertain. The CDR3 runs 16 residues. V lost 0 bases to trimming and J lost 0 bases, with 11 bases between them. Germline CDR1 is SGHRS and CDR2 is YFSETQ. The CDR3 coding sequence is TGCGCCAGCAGCTTGGAGGGTCCCTTAAGCACAGATACGCAGTATTTT. Its protein product is CASSLEGPLSTDTQYF. Full variable domain (outside the CDR3, taken from reference TRBV5-1 and TRBJ2-3): KAGVTQTPRYLIKTRGQQVTLSCSPISGHRSVSWYQQTPGQGLQFLFEYFSETQRNKGNFPGRFSGRQFSNSRSEMNVSTLELGDSALYLCASSLEGPLSTDTQYFGPGTRLTVL.

This clone has only one observation. The V gene is TRBV18, the J gene TRBJ2-3, with D possibly matching TRBD1 (5 bases). V dropped 4 bases and J dropped 2 bases, with 13 bases sitting between them. Germline assignment: CDR1 KGHSH and CDR2 LQKENI. CDR3 length: 15 residues. The CDR3 region is CASSRAPGNTDTQYF. Here the CDR3 DNA reads TGTGCCAGCTCACGTGCCCCAGGGAACACAGATACGCAGTATTTT.

This rearrangement joins TRBV7-9 to TRBJ2-5; tentatively, D is TRBD2 (5 bases). The CDR3 is 13 residues long. Germline V gene sequence: CDR1 SEHNR, CDR2 FQNEAQ (reference sequence). V shed 6 bases and J shed 4 bases, with 12 bases lying between them. The CDR3 is CASRPLAVETQYF. CDR3 nucleotide sequence: TGTGCCAGCAGACCTCTAGCAGTAGAGACCCAGTACTTC.

This clone was picked up a small number of times. This rearrangement joins TRBV11-2 to TRBJ2-5, with 8 nucleotides matching TRBD2. The CDR3 is 16 amino acids. V was pared by 5 bases and J by 1 base, with 9 bases of the junction left unmatched. Germline loops: CDR1 SGHAT, CDR2 FQNNGV. DNA for the CDR3: TGTGCCAGCAGCCAACGATTAGGACTAGCCCAAGAGACCCAGTACTTC. Encoded protein: CASSQRLGLAQETQYF.

V usage is TRBV27 and J usage is TRBJ2-1; TRBD2 aligns across 10 bases. The CDR3 is 13 amino acids. V lost 7 bases, J lost 7 bases, and 4 bases stayed unmatched. Germline V gene data show CDR1 as MNHEY and CDR2 as SMNVEV (reference sequence). CDR3 amino acids: CASTPTSGNEQFF. CDR3 DNA: TGTGCCAGCACACCGACTAGCGGGAATGAGCAGTTCTTC.

The V and J genes are TRBV18 and TRBJ1-1; D is ambiguous. Trimming removed 5 bases at V and 1 base at J, with 8 bases between. The CDR3 extends over 13 amino acids. Germline V gene data show CDR1 as KGHSH and CDR2 as LQKENI. In nucleotides, the CDR3 is TGTGCCAGCTCAAGCCAGAAGAACACTGAAGCTTTCTTT. Amino acids: CASSSQKNTEAFF.

The J gene is TRBJ2-3, the V gene TRBV4-3; 9 positions match TRBD2. CDR1 and CDR2 (germline): LGHNA, YSLEER. The V segment lost 3 bases and the J segment 7 bases; nucleotides outside the gene matches: 8. This CDR3 spans 15 amino acids. The CDR3 nucleotides read TGCGCCAGCAGCCAGAAAGGACTAGCGATGAATACGCAGTATTTT. Translated: CASSQKGLAMNTQYF.

Of note for this clone: At one of its ends the junction is not consistent with the germline gene, which may arise from a read error. V is TRBV30 and J is TRBJ1-2; a possible D gene is TRBD1 (5 bases). The germline V gene encodes CDR1 GTSNPN and CDR2 SVGIG (reference sequence). The CDR3 spans 12 residues. CDR3 in amino acids: CAWNGGSPTYTF. The CDR3 coding sequence is TGTGCTTGGAATGGGGGGTCGCCTACTTACACCTTC.

This clone was detected only once. The chain carries TRBV3-1 (or the pseudogene TRBV3-2) and TRBJ2-5; 8 positions agree with TRBD2. J gave up 5 bases and V 1 base, and 6 bases lay outside the gene matches. There are 15 residues in the CDR3. Germline V gene sequence: CDR1 LGHDT, CDR2 YNNKEL (reference sequence). DNA of the CDR3: TGTGCCAGCAGCCAAGTCTCGGGAGGGCCGGAGACCCAGTACTTC. It specifies CASSQVSGGPETQYF.

The rearrangement uses TRBV6-5 and TRBJ2-2, with TRBD2 identical over 11 bases. V trimming: 7 bases; J trimming: 3 bases; junction bases outside the gene matches: 4. Germline V gene lookup returns CDR1 MNHEY and CDR2 SVGAGI. The CDR3 consists of 15 residues. The CDR3 DNA reads TGTGCCAGCACACCGGGACTAGCGGACACCGGGGAGCTGTTTTTT. Amino acid sequence: CASTPGLADTGELFF.

This clone has just one count. This rearrangement joins TRBV7-2 to TRBJ2-3; D uncertain. Trimming left V 1 base short and J 1 base short, with 9 bases between. Germline CDR1 SGHTA, CDR2 FQGNSA. This CDR3 contains 15 residues. The CDR3 here is CASSLGRHRTDTQYF. Here the CDR3 DNA reads TGTGCCAGCAGCTTAGGTCGACACCGCACAGATACGCAGTATTTT.

The V and J genes are TRBV7-9 and TRBJ2-6; either TRBD1 or TRBD2 may supply D (6 bases each). The CDR3 loop spans 16 amino acids. Trimming left V 2 bases short and J 1 base short, with 9 bases between. The germline V gene has CDR1 SEHNR and CDR2 FQNEAQ (reference sequence). CDR3 DNA sequence: TGTGCCAGCAGCTTACGGGGGCATTCTGGGGCCAACGTCCTGACTTTC. Translation gives CASSLRGHSGANVLTF.

This clone was counted between two and nine times. The V call is TRBV11-2, the J call TRBJ2-7, with D perhaps matching TRBD2 (6 bases). Germline V gives CDR1 SGHAT, CDR2 FQNNGV. There are 11 residues in the CDR3. Between the trimmed V and J ends, which lost 11 bases and 7 bases, there was a span of 15 bases. CDR3 coding DNA: TGTGCCCCACGGACCCGGGGGGAGCAGTACTTC. This translates into CAPRTRGEQYF.

The V and J genes are TRBV18 and TRBJ1-1; a weak D match, TRBD1 (6 bases). The CDR3 runs 12 residues. Trimming pared 6 bases from V and 5 bases from J, leaving 10 bases between. Per the germline V gene, CDR1 is KGHSH and CDR2 is LQKENI. The CDR3 is CASSLDRTEAFF. CDR3 DNA: TGTGCCAGCTCCCTCGACAGGACTGAAGCTTTCTTT.